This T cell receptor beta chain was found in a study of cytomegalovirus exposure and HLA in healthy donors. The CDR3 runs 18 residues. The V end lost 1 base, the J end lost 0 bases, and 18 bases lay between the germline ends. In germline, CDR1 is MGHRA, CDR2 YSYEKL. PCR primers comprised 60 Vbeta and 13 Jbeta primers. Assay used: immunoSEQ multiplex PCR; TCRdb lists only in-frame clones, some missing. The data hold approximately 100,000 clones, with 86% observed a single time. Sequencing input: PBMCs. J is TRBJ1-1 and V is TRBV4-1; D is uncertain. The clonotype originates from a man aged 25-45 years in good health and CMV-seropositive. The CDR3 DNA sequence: TGCGCCAGCAGCCAAGGAGCGTCAGACTCCCCGTTGAACACTGAAGCTTTCTTT. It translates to CASSQGASDSPLNTEAFF.